Shown below are 3 T cell receptor beta chains from a single sample sequenced in a study of metastatic and nonmetastatic thyroid tumors. Each patient went into thyroid surgery without having received any treatment. TCRdb re-called the PCR reads through MiXCR. The data contain some 30,000 clones, more than 3.5% of them singletons. The sample taken for sequencing was blood. The source of these receptors is a female donor with papillary thyroid cancer or a benign thyroid nodule (not recorded which). Some clones in this sample may be carry-over from other donors' samples.

This clone has at least ten counts. The CDR3 protein is CATSDPGLAGSAGELFF. In DNA form, the CDR3 reads TGTGCCACCAGTGACCCCGGACTAGCGGGAAGCGCCGGGGAGCTGTTTTTT. V gene TRBV24-1 combines with J gene TRBJ2-2, with TRBD2 matching 12 bases. The length of the CDR3 is 17 residues. The trim removed 4 bases at V and 6 bases at J, leaving 8 bases unmatched. From germline, CDR1 is KGHDR and CDR2 SFDVKD.

There are many counts of this clone. The gene calls are TRBV30 and TRBJ1-2; 7 bases map to TRBD1. This CDR3 has 12 amino acids. CDR1 is GTSNPN and CDR2 is SVGIG in the germline V gene (reference sequence). V trimming: 2 bases; J trimming: 8 bases; junction bases outside the gene matches: 5. The CDR3 loop reads CAWSPGQRGYTF. CDR3 bases: TGTGCCTGGAGTCCGGGACAGCGGGGCTACACCTTC.

In its sample, this clone was seen many times. V usage is TRBV7-8 and J usage is TRBJ2-1; TRBD2 matches at 12 bases. CDR3 length: 16 amino acids. The V segment lost 4 bases and the J segment 5 bases; nucleotides outside the gene matches: 6. CDR1 is SGHVS, CDR2 FQNEAQ, per germline. In DNA, the CDR3 is TGTGCCAGCAGCTGGAATCTAGCGGGAGGGAACAATGAGCAGTTCTTC. Encoded protein: CASSWNLAGGNNEQFF.